The TCR beta chain under discussion was sequenced for a study of T-cell memory formation after mild COVID-19. Germline-derived CDR1 and CDR2 are SGHRS and YFSETQ. CDR3 length equals 16 residues. The germline V and J ends were trimmed by 0 bases and 3 bases, with 15 bases remaining between them. TCR alpha and TCR beta cDNA libraries carrying sample barcodes and UMIs came from 5'RACE with constant-segment primers. TCRdb recomputed calls from the 5' RACE reads with MiXCR, one row per CDR3 protein. The repertoire holds approximately 180,000 distinct CDR3 sequences, with roughly 17% as singletons. There are many counts of this clonotype.

This clonotype was sampled from an adult woman who had mild COVID-19 (a few samples of this study predate the infection). Cell type and time point are not known. The sample consisted of PBMCs or a T cell subset sorted from them (not recorded which). The chain links TRBV5-1 to TRBJ1-1; a weak D match, TRBD1 (6 bases). The CDR3, as DNA: TGCGCCAGCAGCTTGGGTCACAGGGATACGGACACTGAAGCTTTCTTT. The encoded protein is CASSLGHRDTDTEAFF. Combining the CDR3 with reference TRBV5-1 and TRBJ1-1 gives the whole variable domain KAGVTQTPRYLIKTRGQQVTLSCSPISGHRSVSWYQQTPGQGLQFLFEYFSETQRNKGNFPGRFSGRQFSNSRSEMNVSTLELGDSALYLCASSLGHRDTDTEAFFGQGTRLTVV.